This T cell receptor beta chain is from a study of blood T cell repertoires in COVID-19. A few counts support this clone. Germline CDR1 and CDR2: SNHLY and FYNNEI. The CDR3 consists of 14 residues. J was trimmed by 6 bases and V by 3 bases; bases with no gene match: 4. Sequenced by immunoSEQ multiplex PCR; TCRdb stores in-frame clones only, minus some. The sample records tens of thousands of clones, around 88% being singletons. This chain joins TRBV2 and TRBJ2-7, with 11 bases matching TRBD2. This clonotype was obtained from a man aged 55-75 years with acute or convalescent COVID-19. Specimen: peripheral blood. CDR3 nucleotides: TGTGCCAGCAGTGATCTAGCGGGAGGTCCCGAGCAGTACTTC. Translation gives CASSDLAGGPEQYF.